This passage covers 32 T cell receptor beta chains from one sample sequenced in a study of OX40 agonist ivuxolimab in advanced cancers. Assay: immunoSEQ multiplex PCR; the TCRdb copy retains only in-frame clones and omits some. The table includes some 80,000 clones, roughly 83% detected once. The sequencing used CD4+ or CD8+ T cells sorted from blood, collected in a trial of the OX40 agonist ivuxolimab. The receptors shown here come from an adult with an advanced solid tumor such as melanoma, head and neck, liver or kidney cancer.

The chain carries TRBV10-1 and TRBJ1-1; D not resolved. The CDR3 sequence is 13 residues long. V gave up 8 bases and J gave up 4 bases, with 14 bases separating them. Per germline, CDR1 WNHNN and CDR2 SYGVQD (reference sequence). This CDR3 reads CASSSPGGTEAFF. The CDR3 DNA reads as TGCGCCAGCTCAAGTCCGGGTGGCACTGAAGCTTTCTTT.

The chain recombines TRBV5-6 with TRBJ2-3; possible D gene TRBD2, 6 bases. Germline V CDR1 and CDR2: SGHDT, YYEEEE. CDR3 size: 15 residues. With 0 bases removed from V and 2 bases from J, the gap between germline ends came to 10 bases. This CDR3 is CASSLGGTNTDTQYF. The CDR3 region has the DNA TGTGCCAGCAGCTTGGGCGGGACCAACACAGATACGCAGTATTTT.

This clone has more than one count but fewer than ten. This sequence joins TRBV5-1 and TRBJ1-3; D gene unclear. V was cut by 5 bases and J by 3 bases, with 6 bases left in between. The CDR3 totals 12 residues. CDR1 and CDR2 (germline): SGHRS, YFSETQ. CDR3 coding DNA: TGCGCCAGCAGTAGTCTTGGAAACACCATATATTTT. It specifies CASSSLGNTIYF. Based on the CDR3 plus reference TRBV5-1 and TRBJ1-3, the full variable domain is KAGVTQTPRYLIKTRGQQVTLSCSPISGHRSVSWYQQTPGQGLQFLFEYFSETQRNKGNFPGRFSGRQFSNSRSEMNVSTLELGDSALYLCASSSLGNTIYFGEGSWLTVV.

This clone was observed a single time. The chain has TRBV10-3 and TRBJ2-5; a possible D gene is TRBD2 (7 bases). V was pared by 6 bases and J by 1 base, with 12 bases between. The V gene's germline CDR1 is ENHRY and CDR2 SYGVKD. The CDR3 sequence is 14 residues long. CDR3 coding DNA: TGTGCCATCAGCCGAGGGGGGGCCCAAGAGACCCAGTACTTC. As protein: CAISRGGAQETQYF.

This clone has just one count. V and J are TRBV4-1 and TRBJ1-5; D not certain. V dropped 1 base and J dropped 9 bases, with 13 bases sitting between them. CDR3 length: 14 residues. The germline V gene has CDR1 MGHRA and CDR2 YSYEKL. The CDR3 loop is CASSQVDSLSPQHF. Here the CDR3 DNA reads TGCGCCAGCAGCCAAGTGGACTCCCTTTCGCCCCAGCATTTT.

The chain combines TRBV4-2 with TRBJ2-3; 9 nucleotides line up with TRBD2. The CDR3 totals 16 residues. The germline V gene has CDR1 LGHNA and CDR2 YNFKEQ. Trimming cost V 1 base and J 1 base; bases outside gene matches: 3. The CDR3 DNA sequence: TGTGCCAGCAGCCAAGGGGGCGGGGGGGGCACAGATACGCAGTATTTT. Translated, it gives CASSQGGGGGTDTQYF.

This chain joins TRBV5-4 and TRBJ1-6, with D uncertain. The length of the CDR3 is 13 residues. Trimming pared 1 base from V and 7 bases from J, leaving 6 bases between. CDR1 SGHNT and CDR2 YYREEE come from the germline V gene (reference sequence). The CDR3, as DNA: TGTGCCAGCAGCTTGTTGGAGAATTCACCCCTCCACTTT. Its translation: CASSLLENSPLHF.

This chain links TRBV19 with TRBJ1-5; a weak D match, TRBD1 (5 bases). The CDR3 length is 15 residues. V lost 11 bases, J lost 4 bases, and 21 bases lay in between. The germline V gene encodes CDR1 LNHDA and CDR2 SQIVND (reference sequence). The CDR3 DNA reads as TGTGCCTCCGGAGACTCAGGGTGGATGAATCAGCCCCAGCATTTT. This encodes CASGDSGWMNQPQHF.

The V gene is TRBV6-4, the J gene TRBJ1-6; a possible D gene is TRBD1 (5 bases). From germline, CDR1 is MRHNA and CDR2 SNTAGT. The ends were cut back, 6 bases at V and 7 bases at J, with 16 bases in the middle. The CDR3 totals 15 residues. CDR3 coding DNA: TGTGCCAGCAGCGCCACCGGGGGGGTGAATTCACCCCTCCACTTT. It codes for CASSATGGVNSPLHF.

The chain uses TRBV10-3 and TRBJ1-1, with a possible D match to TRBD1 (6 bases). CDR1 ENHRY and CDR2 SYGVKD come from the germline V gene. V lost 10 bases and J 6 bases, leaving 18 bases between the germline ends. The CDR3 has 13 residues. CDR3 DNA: TGTGCCACCAGAGAGAGGGGGACGGCTGAAGCTTTCTTT. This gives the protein CATRERGTAEAFF.

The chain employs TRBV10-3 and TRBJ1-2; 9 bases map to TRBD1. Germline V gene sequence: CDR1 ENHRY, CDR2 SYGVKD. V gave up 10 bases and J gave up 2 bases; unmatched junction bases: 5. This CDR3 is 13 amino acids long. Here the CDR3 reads CATRTGENYGYTF. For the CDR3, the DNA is TGTGCCACCCGGACAGGGGAGAACTATGGCTACACCTTC.

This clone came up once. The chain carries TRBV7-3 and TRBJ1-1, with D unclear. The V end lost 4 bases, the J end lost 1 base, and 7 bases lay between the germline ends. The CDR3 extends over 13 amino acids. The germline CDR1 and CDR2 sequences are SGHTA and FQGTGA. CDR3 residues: CASSYGQNTEAFF. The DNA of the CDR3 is TGTGCCAGCAGCTATGGTCAGAACACTGAAGCTTTCTTT.

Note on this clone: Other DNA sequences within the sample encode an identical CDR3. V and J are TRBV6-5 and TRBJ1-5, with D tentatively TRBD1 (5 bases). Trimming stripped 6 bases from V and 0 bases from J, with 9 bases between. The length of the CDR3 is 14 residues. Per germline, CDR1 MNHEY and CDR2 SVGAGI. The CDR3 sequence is CASSRDSSNQPQHF. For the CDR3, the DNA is TGTGCCAGCAGCCGAGACAGTAGCAATCAGCCCCAGCATTTT.

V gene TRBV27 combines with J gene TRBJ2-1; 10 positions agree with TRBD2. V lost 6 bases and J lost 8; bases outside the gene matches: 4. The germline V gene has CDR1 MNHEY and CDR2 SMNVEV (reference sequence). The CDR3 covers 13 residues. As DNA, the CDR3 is TGTGCCAGCAGGGCTAGCGGGAGCCATGAGCAGTTCTTC. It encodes CASRASGSHEQFF.

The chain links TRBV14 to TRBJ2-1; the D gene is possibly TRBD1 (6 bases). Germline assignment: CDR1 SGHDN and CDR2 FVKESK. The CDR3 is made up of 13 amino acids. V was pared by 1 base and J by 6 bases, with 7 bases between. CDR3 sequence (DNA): TGTGCCAGCAGCCAAGGGACAGTCAATGAGCAGTTCTTC. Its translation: CASSQGTVNEQFF.

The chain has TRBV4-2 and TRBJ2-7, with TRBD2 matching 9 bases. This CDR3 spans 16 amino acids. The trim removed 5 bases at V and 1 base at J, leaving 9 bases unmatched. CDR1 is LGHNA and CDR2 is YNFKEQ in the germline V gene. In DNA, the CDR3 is TGTGCCAGCAGCTTAAAAGGGACTAGCAGTTCCTACGAGCAGTACTTC. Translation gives CASSLKGTSSSYEQYF.

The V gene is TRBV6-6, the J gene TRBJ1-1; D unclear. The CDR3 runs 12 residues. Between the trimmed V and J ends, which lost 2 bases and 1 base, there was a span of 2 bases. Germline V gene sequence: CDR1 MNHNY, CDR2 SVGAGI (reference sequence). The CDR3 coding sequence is TGTGCCAGCAGTTACCAGAACACTGAAGCTTTCTTT. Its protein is CASSYQNTEAFF.

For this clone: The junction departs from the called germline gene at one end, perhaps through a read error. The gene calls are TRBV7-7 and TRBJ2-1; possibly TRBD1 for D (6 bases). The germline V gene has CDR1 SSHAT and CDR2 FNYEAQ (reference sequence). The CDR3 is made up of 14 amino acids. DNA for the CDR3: TGTGCTAGCAGCTTATTAGGGGGTCGAGATGAGCAGTTCTTC. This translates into CASSLLGGRDEQFF.

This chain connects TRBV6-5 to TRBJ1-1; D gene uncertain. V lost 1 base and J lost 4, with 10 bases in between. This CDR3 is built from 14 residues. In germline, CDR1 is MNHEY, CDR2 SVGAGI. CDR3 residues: CASSYLEKGTEAFF. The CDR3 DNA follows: TGTGCCAGCAGTTACTTGGAAAAGGGCACTGAAGCTTTCTTT.

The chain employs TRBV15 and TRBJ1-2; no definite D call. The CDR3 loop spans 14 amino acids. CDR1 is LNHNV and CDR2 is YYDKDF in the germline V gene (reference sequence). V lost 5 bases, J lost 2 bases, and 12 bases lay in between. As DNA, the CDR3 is TGTGCCACCAGCGCAAACGGGGTGAACTATGGCTACACCTTC. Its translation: CATSANGVNYGYTF.

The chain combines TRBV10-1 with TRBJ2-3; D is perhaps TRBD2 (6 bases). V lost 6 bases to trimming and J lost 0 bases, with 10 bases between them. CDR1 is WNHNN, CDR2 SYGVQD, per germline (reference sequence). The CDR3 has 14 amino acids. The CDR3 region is CASRSGESTDTQYF. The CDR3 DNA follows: TGCGCCAGCAGGTCGGGGGAAAGCACAGATACGCAGTATTTT.

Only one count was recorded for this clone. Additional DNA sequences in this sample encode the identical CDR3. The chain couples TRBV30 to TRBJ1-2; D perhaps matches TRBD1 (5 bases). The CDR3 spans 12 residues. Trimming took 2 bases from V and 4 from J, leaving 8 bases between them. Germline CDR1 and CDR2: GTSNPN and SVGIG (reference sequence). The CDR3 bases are TGTGCCTGGAGTCAGGGACCCTATGGCTACACCTTC. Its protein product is CAWSQGPYGYTF.

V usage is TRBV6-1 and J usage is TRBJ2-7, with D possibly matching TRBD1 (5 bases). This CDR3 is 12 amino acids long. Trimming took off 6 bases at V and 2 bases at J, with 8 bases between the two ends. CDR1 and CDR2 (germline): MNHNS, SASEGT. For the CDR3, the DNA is TGTGCCAGCAGAGACAGTCCCTACGAGCAGTACTTC. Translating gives CASRDSPYEQYF.

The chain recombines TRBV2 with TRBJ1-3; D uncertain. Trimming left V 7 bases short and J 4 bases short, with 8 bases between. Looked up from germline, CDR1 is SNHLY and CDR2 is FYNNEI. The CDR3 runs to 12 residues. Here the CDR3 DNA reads TGTGCCAGCACCATTACAGGAAACACCATATATTTT. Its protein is CASTITGNTIYF.

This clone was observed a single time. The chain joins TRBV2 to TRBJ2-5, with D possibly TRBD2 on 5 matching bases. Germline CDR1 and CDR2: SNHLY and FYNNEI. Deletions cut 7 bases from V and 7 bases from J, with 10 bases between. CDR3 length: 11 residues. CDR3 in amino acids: CASKRGRTQYF. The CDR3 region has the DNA TGTGCCAGCAAGCGAGGGCGGACCCAGTACTTC.

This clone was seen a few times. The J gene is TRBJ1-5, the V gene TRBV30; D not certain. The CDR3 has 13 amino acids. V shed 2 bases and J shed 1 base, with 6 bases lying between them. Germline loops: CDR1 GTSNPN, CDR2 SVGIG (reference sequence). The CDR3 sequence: CAWSKESNQPQHF. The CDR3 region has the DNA TGTGCCTGGAGTAAAGAGAGCAATCAGCCCCAGCATTTT. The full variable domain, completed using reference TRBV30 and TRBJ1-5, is SQTIHQWPATLVQPVGSPLSLECTVEGTSNPNLYWYRQAAGRGLQLLFYSVGIGQISSEVPQNLSASRPQDRQFILSSKKLLLSDSGFYLCAWSKESNQPQHFGDGTRLSIL.

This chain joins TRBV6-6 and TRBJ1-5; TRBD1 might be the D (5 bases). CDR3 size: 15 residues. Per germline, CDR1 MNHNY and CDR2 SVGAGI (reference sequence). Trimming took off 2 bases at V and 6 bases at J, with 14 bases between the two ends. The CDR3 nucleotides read TGTGCCAGCAGTTACGGGCGGGGGGAAGCTCAGCCCCAGCATTTT. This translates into CASSYGRGEAQPQHF.

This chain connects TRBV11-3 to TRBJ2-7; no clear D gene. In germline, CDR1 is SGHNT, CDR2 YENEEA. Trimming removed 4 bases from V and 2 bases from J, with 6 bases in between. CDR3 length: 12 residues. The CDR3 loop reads CASSYLTYEQYF. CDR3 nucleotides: TGTGCCAGCAGCTACCTAACCTACGAGCAGTACTTC.

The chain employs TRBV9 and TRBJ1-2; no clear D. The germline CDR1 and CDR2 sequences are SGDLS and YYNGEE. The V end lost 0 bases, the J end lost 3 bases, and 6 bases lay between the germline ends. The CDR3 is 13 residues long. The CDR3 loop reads CASSVGADYGYTF. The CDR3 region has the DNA TGTGCCAGCAGCGTAGGGGCGGACTATGGCTACACCTTC.

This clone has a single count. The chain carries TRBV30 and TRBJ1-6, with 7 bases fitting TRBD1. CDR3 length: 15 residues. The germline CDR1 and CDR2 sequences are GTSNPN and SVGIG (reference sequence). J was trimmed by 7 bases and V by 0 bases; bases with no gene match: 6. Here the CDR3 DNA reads TGTGCCTGGAGTGTTCGACAGGGTGGAAATTCACCCCTCCACTTT. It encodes CAWSVRQGGNSPLHF.

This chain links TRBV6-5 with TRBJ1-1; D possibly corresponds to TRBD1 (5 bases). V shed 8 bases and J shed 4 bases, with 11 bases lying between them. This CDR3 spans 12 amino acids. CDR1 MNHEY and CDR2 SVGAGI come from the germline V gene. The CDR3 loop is CASQSGTTEAFF. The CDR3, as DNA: TGTGCCAGCCAGTCGGGGACCACTGAAGCTTTCTTT.

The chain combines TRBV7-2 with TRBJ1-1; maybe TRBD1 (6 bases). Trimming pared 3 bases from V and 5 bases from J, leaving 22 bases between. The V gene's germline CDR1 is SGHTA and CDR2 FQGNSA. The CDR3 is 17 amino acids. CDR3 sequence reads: CASSFPSTGQRETEAFF. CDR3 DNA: TGTGCCAGCAGCTTCCCGTCAACTGGACAGAGGGAGACTGAAGCTTTCTTT.